These 9 T cell receptor beta chains came from one sample sequenced in a study of cytomegalovirus exposure and HLA in healthy donors (dated by TCRdb to the late 2010s). Libraries were prepared through the immunoSEQ multiplex PCR assay. For the multiplex PCR, a mixture combining 60 forward primers for TCR Vbeta segments and 13 reverse primers for TCR Jbeta segments was used. TCRdb holds this immuneACCESS table with in-frame rearrangements only. Some clones are missing; in checked studies, unresolved V genes explain under half, and the rest has no known cause. This sample lists approximately 190,000 clones; almost 70% were detected once. Clones ranked in the top ten supply 2% to 3% of the sample. Sequencing was carried out using PBMCs. The receptor set was obtained from a man aged 40-49 years in good health and CMV-seropositive.

The V and J genes are TRBV5-1 and TRBJ1-2; 8 bases are shared with TRBD1. The CDR3 sequence is 12 residues long. The germline V gene encodes CDR1 SGHRS and CDR2 YFSETQ. Losses at the gene ends were 4 bases for V and 6 bases for J; bases not matched to a gene: 2. CDR3: CASSEQGDGYTF. The CDR3 DNA is TGCGCCAGCAGCGAACAGGGGGATGGCTACACCTTC.

This chain links TRBV5-1 with TRBJ2-7; 8 nucleotides agree with TRBD2. Germline V CDR1 and CDR2: SGHRS, YFSETQ. V gave up 2 bases and J gave up 3 bases; unmatched junction bases: 7. The CDR3 totals 15 residues. Here the CDR3 DNA reads TGCGCCAGCAGCTTAGGGCGGGGGGACTACTACGAGCAGTACTTC. Encoded protein: CASSLGRGDYYEQYF. Full variable domain (outside the CDR3, taken from reference TRBV5-1 and TRBJ2-7): KAGVTQTPRYLIKTRGQQVTLSCSPISGHRSVSWYQQTPGQGLQFLFEYFSETQRNKGNFPGRFSGRQFSNSRSEMNVSTLELGDSALYLCASSLGRGDYYEQYFGPGTRLTVT.

The chain has TRBV5-1 and TRBJ2-7, with D maybe TRBD2 (7 bases). This CDR3 spans 18 amino acids. Germline loops: CDR1 SGHRS, CDR2 YFSETQ. V gave up 4 bases and J gave up 7 bases, with 30 bases separating them. The CDR3 loop reads CASSLLQGIGGRGGEQYF. The CDR3 coding sequence is TGCGCCAGCAGCCTCCTACAGGGAATCGGGGGGAGAGGGGGTGAGCAGTACTTC. Supplemented by reference TRBV5-1 and TRBJ2-7, the full variable domain reads KAGVTQTPRYLIKTRGQQVTLSCSPISGHRSVSWYQQTPGQGLQFLFEYFSETQRNKGNFPGRFSGRQFSNSRSEMNVSTLELGDSALYLCASSLLQGIGGRGGEQYFGPGTRLTVT.

The CDR3 DNA sequence: TGTGCCAGCAGCGTACAGGGGGCCCCATCACCCCTCCACTTT. Its protein product is CASSVQGAPSPLHF. This rearrangement joins TRBV7-9 to TRBJ1-6; 9 bases map to TRBD1. The germline V gene has CDR1 SEHNR and CDR2 FQNEAQ (reference sequence). This CDR3 has 14 amino acids. V gave up 5 bases and J gave up 10 bases; unmatched junction bases: 6.

The rearrangement links TRBV2 to TRBJ2-2, with 8 bases aligning to TRBD1. CDR1 and CDR2 (germline): SNHLY, FYNNEI. Trimming removed 5 bases from V and 7 bases from J; junction bases left unmatched: 6. CDR3 length equals 14 residues. The CDR3 region is CASSRGQGVGELFF. Here the CDR3 DNA reads TGTGCCAGCAGTCGAGGACAGGGTGTCGGGGAGCTGTTTTTT.

The V and J genes are TRBV28 and TRBJ1-1; tentatively, D is TRBD1 (6 bases). V lost 3 bases, J lost 5 bases, and 13 bases lay in between. Germline V gives CDR1 MDHEN, CDR2 SYDVKM. This CDR3 region has 14 residues. Here the CDR3 reads CASSLGGLRTEAFF. The CDR3 DNA reads TGTGCCAGCAGTTTGGGGGGGCTTCGAACTGAAGCTTTCTTT. Full variable domain (remainder filled in from reference TRBV28 and TRBJ1-1): DVKVTQSSRYLVKRTGEKVFLECVQDMDHENMFWYRQDPGLGLRLIYFSYDVKMKEKGDIPEGYSVSREKKERFSLILESASTNQTSMYLCASSLGGLRTEAFFGQGTRLTVV.

This clone was detected a few times. The chain employs TRBV6-6 and TRBJ2-1, with D uncertain. CDR3 length: 14 amino acids. V was cut by 5 bases and J by 4 bases, with 12 bases left in between. Germline CDR1 is MNHNY and CDR2 is SVGAGI (reference sequence). The CDR3 here is CASSLYMNYNEQFF. The CDR3 nucleotides are TGTGCCAGCAGTCTTTACATGAATTACAATGAGCAGTTCTTC.

The chain recombines TRBV5-1 with TRBJ2-3; 8 bases align to TRBD1. CDR3 length: 16 residues. Germline V gene lookup returns CDR1 SGHRS and CDR2 YFSETQ. The V gene end was trimmed by 0 bases and the J gene end by 6 bases; junction bases not matched to a gene: 9. The CDR3 nucleotides are TGCGCCAGCAGCTTGGCCCGGCAGGGGGCGCGGGATACGCAGTATTTT. Amino acid sequence: CASSLARQGARDTQYF.

This chain joins TRBV4-1 and TRBJ2-3; 8 bases agree with TRBD2. CDR1 is MGHRA, CDR2 YSYEKL, per germline. V was pared by 0 bases and J by 0 bases, with 8 bases of the junction left unmatched. The CDR3 spans 18 residues. CDR3 sequence reads: CASSQEGNGGGSTDTQYF. DNA for the CDR3: TGCGCCAGCAGCCAAGAGGGTAACGGGGGGGGAAGCACAGATACGCAGTATTTT.